This T cell receptor (beta chain) originates from a study of response to subunit inactivated influenza vaccine. The CDR3 is 15 residues long. Looked up from germline, CDR1 is MNHNS and CDR2 is SASEGT. Trimming cost V 6 bases and J 2 bases; bases outside gene matches: 8. With regard to this clonotype: Its matching antigen is unknown.

TCRdb reanalysed the RT-PCR reads using MiXCR and keeps one entry per CDR3 protein. Of roughly 790,000 distinct CDR3 sequences in the sample, 21% were seen once. Study findings and constraints: That few new T cells are recruited by each seasonal influenza vaccination was the authors' suggestion.

The sequences come from PBMCs from blood, collected 4 to 6 days after vaccination. The chain joins TRBV6-1 to TRBJ2-3; 7 bases are a match to TRBD2. The clonotype was recovered from a man in his fifties or sixties who received an inactivated influenza vaccine. CDR3 protein: CASSLIGGSTDTQYF. In DNA form, the CDR3 reads TGTGCCAGCAGCCTCATCGGGGGGTCCACAGATACGCAGTATTTT.